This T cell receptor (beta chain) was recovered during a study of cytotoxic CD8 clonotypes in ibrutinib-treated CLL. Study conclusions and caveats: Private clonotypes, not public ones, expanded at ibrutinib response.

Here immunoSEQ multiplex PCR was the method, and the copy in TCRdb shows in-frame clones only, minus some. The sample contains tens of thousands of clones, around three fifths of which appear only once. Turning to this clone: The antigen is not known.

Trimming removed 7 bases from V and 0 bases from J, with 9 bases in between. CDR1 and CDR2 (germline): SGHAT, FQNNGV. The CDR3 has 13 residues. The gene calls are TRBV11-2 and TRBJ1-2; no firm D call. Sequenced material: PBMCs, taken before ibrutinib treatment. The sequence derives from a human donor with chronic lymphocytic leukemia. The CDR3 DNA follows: TGTGCCAGCAAGGGAATCCCTAACTATGGCTACACCTTC. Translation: CASKGIPNYGYTF.